What follows are 10 T cell receptor beta chains derived from one specimen sequenced in a study of T-cell memory formation after mild COVID-19 (dated by TCRdb to the early 2020s). The library relied on 5' RACE. For sequencing, an Illumina NovaSeq 6000 was employed. TCRdb cleaned the public reads at Q25 with fastp, built clones with MiXCR and kept in-frame beta chains. A single entry per CDR3 protein holds the most common genes and DNA from its merged rows. This sample is represented by hundreds of thousands of distinct CDR3 sequences; approximately 16% of them were singletons. The biggest ten clones account for under 25% of the sample. The sample was PBMCs or a T cell subset sorted from them (not recorded which). Every receptor here comes from a man aged 18-30 years who had mild COVID-19 (a few samples of this study predate the infection). The sample titles of this study are shuffled in the database, so cell type and time point are left out; the donor was told from shared clones.

The genes are TRBV6-1 and TRBJ2-7, with 7 nucleotides matching TRBD1. Losses at the gene ends were 4 bases for V and 4 bases for J; bases not matched to a gene: 13. The CDR3 is 16 amino acids. Germline lookup yields CDR1 MNHNS and CDR2 SASEGT. The CDR3 spells CASSASRMGQRYEQYF. The CDR3 DNA reads TGTGCCAGCAGTGCAAGCAGGATGGGACAGAGGTACGAGCAGTACTTC.

This clonotype appeared many times. The V gene is TRBV7-8, the J gene TRBJ2-4; 12 positions agree with TRBD2. The CDR3 runs 17 residues. V lost 3 bases, J lost 0 bases, and 3 bases stayed unmatched. CDR1 and CDR2 from the germline V gene are SGHVS and FQNEAQ. This CDR3 reads CASSFVLAGGAKNIQYF. As DNA, the CDR3 is TGTGCCAGCAGCTTCGTACTAGCGGGGGGAGCCAAAAACATTCAGTACTTC.

This chain links TRBV19 with TRBJ2-3, with 9 bases that match TRBD2. Losses at the gene ends were 3 bases for V and 6 bases for J; bases not matched to a gene: 7. Germline V gives CDR1 LNHDA, CDR2 SQIVND (reference sequence). The CDR3 spans 15 residues. The CDR3: CASSIGGGGADTQYF. In nucleotides, the CDR3 is TGTGCCAGTAGTATTGGCGGCGGGGGGGCGGATACGCAGTATTTT.

This clonotype was found a few times. The chain uses TRBV2 and TRBJ2-3, with a possible D match to TRBD2 (7 bases). The CDR3 is 12 residues long. CDR1 and CDR2 (germline): SNHLY, FYNNEI. Trimming pared 8 bases from V and 6 bases from J, leaving 12 bases between. As DNA, the CDR3 is TGTGCCAGCGATGGGGGGGCGGATACGCAGTATTTT. It codes for CASDGGADTQYF.

The genes are TRBV12-5 and TRBJ1-5; tentative D call: TRBD1 (5 bases). This CDR3 spans 13 amino acids. Germline lookup yields CDR1 LGHNT and CDR2 FRNRAP. V lost 4 bases to trimming and J lost 6 bases, with 10 bases between them. The CDR3 protein is CASGSDSGQPQHF. Written as DNA, the CDR3 is TGTGCTAGTGGTTCCGACAGCGGTCAGCCCCAGCATTTT.

This clonotype was observed a handful of times. The chain is built from TRBV12-3 or TRBV12-4 and TRBJ2-2, with TRBD1 as a possible D gene (6 bases). The germline V and J ends were trimmed by 4 bases and 6 bases, with 12 bases remaining between them. The CDR3 extends over 14 amino acids. The CDR3 coding sequence is TGTGCCAGCAGTTGGAGTACAGGGTCCGGGGAGCTGTTTTTT. Translating it yields CASSWSTGSGELFF.

This clonotype was counted between two and nine times. The chain recombines TRBV6-2 or TRBV6-3 with TRBJ2-7; D may be TRBD1 (6 bases). The CDR3 sequence is 14 residues long. The V gene's germline CDR1 is MNHEY and CDR2 SVGEGT. V lost 2 bases and J lost 2, with 10 bases in between. The CDR3 sequence is CASSYGGPPYEQYF. The CDR3 DNA reads as TGTGCCAGCAGTTACGGGGGCCCACCCTACGAGCAGTACTTC.

The chain couples TRBV4-2 to TRBJ2-3, with no clear D. V shed 0 bases and J shed 6 bases, with 10 bases lying between them. Germline lookup yields CDR1 LGHNA and CDR2 YNFKEQ. The CDR3 is made up of 14 amino acids. The CDR3 DNA reads TGTGCCAGCAGCCAAGATCCAACTACCGATACGCAGTATTTT. Its protein product is CASSQDPTTDTQYF.

The chain recombines TRBV4-3 with TRBJ2-3; D is possibly TRBD1 (6 bases). Germline V gene data show CDR1 as LGHNA and CDR2 as YSLEER. Trimming took 3 bases from V and 7 from J, leaving 26 bases between them. The CDR3 runs to 18 residues. The CDR3 DNA reads TGCGCCAGCAGCCACCTCACGAGGGGGACCACACGTTCGAATACGCAGTATTTT. It codes for CASSHLTRGTTRSNTQYF.

This rearrangement joins TRBV6-1 to TRBJ2-7; D perhaps matches TRBD2 (5 bases). V was shortened by 3 bases and J by 2 bases, with 8 bases between the two germline ends. This CDR3 comprises 13 residues. The germline CDR1 and CDR2 sequences are MNHNS and SASEGT. Here the CDR3 reads CASSDGKTYEQYF. CDR3 sequence (DNA): TGTGCCAGCAGTGACGGGAAAACCTACGAGCAGTACTTC.